The 32 T cell receptor beta chains reported below all come from one sample, sequenced in a study of shared clonotypes between healthy human individuals. The method was immunoSEQ multiplex PCR; TCRdb's version includes in-frame clones alone and lacks a portion of them. The sample includes some 900,000 clones, 70% to 85% seen only once; the top ten take over 1.3%. The sample comprised memory CD4+ T cells sorted from blood. Indicated subset: CD45RA-negative fraction. These receptors were collected from a man aged 18 to 35 in good health.

This clone occurred a few times. The chain uses TRBV7-9 and TRBJ2-2; the D is unclear. The V end lost 7 bases, the J end lost 4 bases, and 10 bases lay between the germline ends. This CDR3 is 13 amino acids long. Per germline, CDR1 SEHNR and CDR2 FQNEAQ (reference sequence). CDR3 sequence reads: CASTARTTGELFF. The CDR3 nucleotides read TGTGCCAGCACCGCCCGGACCACCGGGGAGCTGTTTTTT.

This clone was recorded once. The chain carries TRBV6-6 and TRBJ2-7; 9 bases map to TRBD1. This CDR3 has 14 amino acids. Trimming cost V 7 bases and J 6 bases; bases outside gene matches: 10. Germline CDR1 is MNHNY and CDR2 is SVGAGI (reference sequence). CDR3 in amino acids: CASTSGTGFAEQYF. The CDR3 DNA follows: TGTGCCAGCACTTCCGGGACAGGGTTCGCCGAGCAGTACTTC.

Here the CDR3 DNA reads TGTGCCAGTAGTAGGGGCCGGGACAGGAAGTACAATGAGCAGTTCTTC. This gives the protein CASSRGRDRKYNEQFF. J is TRBJ2-1 and V is TRBV19; the match to TRBD1 covers 8 bases. The CDR3 runs 16 residues. V gave up 4 bases and J gave up 4 bases; unmatched junction bases: 9. Germline V gene sequence: CDR1 LNHDA, CDR2 SQIVND (reference sequence).

The chain links TRBV10-2 to TRBJ2-2; D unresolved. Between the trimmed V and J ends, which lost 7 bases and 1 base, there was a span of 13 bases. The CDR3 extends over 15 amino acids. From germline, CDR1 is WSHSY and CDR2 SAAADI. The CDR3 spells CASTGVRMNTGELFF. DNA of the CDR3: TGCGCCAGCACTGGGGTGCGGATGAACACCGGGGAGCTGTTTTTT.

This chain uses TRBV6-5 with TRBJ2-1; D remains ambiguous. Germline values: CDR1 MNHEY, CDR2 SVGAGI. Trimming removed 8 bases at V and 3 bases at J, with 8 bases between. The CDR3 has 12 residues. The CDR3 spells CASAQFYNEQFF. DNA for the CDR3: TGTGCCAGCGCACAATTCTACAATGAGCAGTTCTTC.

J is TRBJ2-5 and V is TRBV11-2; 7 nucleotides agree with TRBD2. Germline loops: CDR1 SGHAT, CDR2 FQNNGV. This CDR3 has 15 amino acids. V trimming: 4 bases; J trimming: 5 bases; junction bases outside the gene matches: 10. The DNA of the CDR3 is TGTGCCAGCAGCTCCCAGGAGCGGGATGGTGAGACCCAGTACTTC. Translation gives CASSSQERDGETQYF.

On this clone: The sample contains more than one DNA sequence encoding this CDR3. The chain links TRBV7-9 to TRBJ1-1, with a weak D call TRBD1 (5 bases). The V end lost 2 bases, the J end lost 5 bases, and 9 bases lay between the germline ends. CDR3 length equals 13 residues. Germline V gene data show CDR1 as SEHNR and CDR2 as FQNEAQ (reference sequence). CDR3 loop: CASSLQGGTEAFF. CDR3 nucleotides: TGTGCCAGCAGCTTACAGGGAGGTACTGAAGCTTTCTTT.

The genes are TRBV27 and TRBJ2-5; D is undetermined. Germline V gene sequence: CDR1 MNHEY, CDR2 SMNVEV (reference sequence). Trimming shortened V by 1 base and J by 4 bases, and 7 bases separated the two germline ends. CDR3 length: 13 amino acids. CDR3 in DNA: TGTGCCAGCAGTTTATGGGGTCGAGAGACCCAGTACTTC. It specifies CASSLWGRETQYF.

V is TRBV6-5 and J is TRBJ2-7; D remains unclear. The germline V gene has CDR1 MNHEY and CDR2 SVGAGI. This CDR3 has 16 residues. V was trimmed by 0 bases and J by 2 bases, leaving 14 bases between them. CDR3 protein: CASSYSTPISTYEQYF. The CDR3, as DNA: TGTGCCAGCAGTTACTCGACTCCCATTTCCACCTACGAGCAGTACTTC.

The CDR3 loop is CAWSLGTFFSGNTIYF. The CDR3 region has the DNA TGTGCCTGGAGCCTTGGGACATTTTTCTCTGGAAACACCATATATTTT. This chain links TRBV30 with TRBJ1-3; perhaps TRBD1 as D (6 bases). The CDR3 consists of 16 residues. CDR1 GTSNPN and CDR2 SVGIG come from the germline V gene (reference sequence). With 3 bases removed from V and 0 bases from J, the gap between germline ends came to 15 bases.

The J gene is TRBJ1-1, the V gene TRBV25-1; no definite D call. The germline CDR1 and CDR2 sequences are MGHDK and SYGVNS. V shed 3 bases and J shed 7 bases, with 15 bases lying between them. This CDR3 is built from 14 residues. The CDR3 DNA sequence: TGTGCCAGCAGTGACGCCCGGAAAGGAGGTGAAGCTTTCTTT. Encoded protein: CASSDARKGGEAFF.

The V call is TRBV19, the J call TRBJ2-2; 8 bases agree with TRBD1. J lost 2 bases, V lost 6 bases, and 14 bases had no gene match. The CDR3 consists of 18 residues. Germline V gene sequence: CDR1 LNHDA, CDR2 SQIVND (reference sequence). CDR3 region: CASSGARGQVHNTGELFF. The CDR3 DNA reads TGTGCCAGTAGCGGCGCGCGGGGACAGGTACATAACACCGGGGAGCTGTTTTTT.

The chain's CDR3 is CSVAQGGVQETQYF. In DNA, the CDR3 is TGCAGCGTGGCACAGGGGGGGGTACAAGAGACCCAGTACTTC. V is TRBV29-1 and J is TRBJ2-5, with D perhaps matching TRBD1 (8 bases). V lost 6 bases to trimming and J lost 2 bases, with 16 bases between them. The germline gives CDR1 SQVTM, CDR2 ANQGSEA. The length of the CDR3 is 14 residues. The full variable domain, with the rest looked up from reference TRBV29-1 and TRBJ2-5, is SAVISQKPSRDICQRGTSLTIQCQVDSQVTMMFWYRQQPGQSLTLIATANQGSEATYESGFVIDKFPISRPNLTFSTLTVSNMSPEDSSIYLCSVAQGGVQETQYFGPGTRLLVL.

This chain connects TRBV5-4 to TRBJ2-7, with TRBD2 matching 8 bases. There are 15 residues in the CDR3. Per germline, CDR1 SGHNT and CDR2 YYREEE (reference sequence). Trimming cost V 3 bases and J 8 bases; bases outside gene matches: 13. CDR3 in amino acids: CASSSSGLGLEKQYF. Written as DNA, the CDR3 is TGTGCCAGCAGCTCCTCGGGACTAGGGCTAGAGAAGCAGTACTTC. Combining the CDR3 with reference TRBV5-4 and TRBJ2-7 gives the whole variable domain ETGVTQSPTHLIKTRGQQVTLRCSSQSGHNTVSWYQQALGQGPQFIFQYYREEENGRGNFPPRFSGLQFPNYSSELNVNALELDDSALYLCASSSSGLGLEKQYFGPGTRLTVT.

The V call is TRBV6-1, the J call TRBJ2-4; D might be TRBD1 (5 bases). This CDR3 contains 17 residues. CDR1 MNHNS and CDR2 SASEGT come from the germline V gene. V dropped 1 base and J dropped 1 base, with 14 bases sitting between them. In DNA form, the CDR3 reads TGTGCCAGCAGTGAAGAGTTAGGGGCCCGGGCCAAAAACATTCAGTACTTC. It is translated as CASSEELGARAKNIQYF.

This sequence joins TRBV4-3 and TRBJ2-7; the match to TRBD2 covers 7 bases. Germline V CDR1 and CDR2: LGHNA, YSLEER. The trim removed 1 base at V and 7 bases at J, leaving 13 bases unmatched. The CDR3 has 16 amino acids. This chain's CDR3 is CASSQAWAGASGEQYF. As DNA, the CDR3 is TGCGCCAGCAGCCAAGCCTGGGCGGGAGCATCAGGTGAGCAGTACTTC.

This clone was detected only a few times. This chain connects TRBV30 to TRBJ1-1; D call uncertain. Germline CDR1 and CDR2: GTSNPN and SVGIG (reference sequence). The ends were cut back, 5 bases at V and 0 bases at J, with 7 bases in the middle. The CDR3 totals 12 residues. The CDR3 DNA is TGTGCCTGGGAGAATATGAACACTGAAGCTTTCTTT. Its protein is CAWENMNTEAFF.

This chain joins TRBV10-3 and TRBJ1-2, with 9 positions matching TRBD1. The CDR3 has 14 amino acids. The germline V gene encodes CDR1 ENHRY and CDR2 SYGVKD. The trim removed 2 bases at V and 8 bases at J, leaving 6 bases unmatched. This CDR3 reads CAISERDRARGYTF. The CDR3 DNA is TGTGCCATCAGTGAGCGGGACAGGGCGCGCGGCTACACCTTC.

The genes are TRBV10-3 and TRBJ2-5; perhaps TRBD2 as D (7 bases). The germline gives CDR1 ENHRY, CDR2 SYGVKD. The V end lost 0 bases, the J end lost 2 bases, and 13 bases lay between the germline ends. The CDR3 consists of 16 residues. The CDR3 sequence: CAISESRGGSQETQYF. CDR3 nucleotides: TGTGCCATCAGTGAGTCGAGGGGGGGGTCACAAGAGACCCAGTACTTC.

V usage is TRBV5-1 and J usage is TRBJ2-5, with 8 bases matching TRBD2. Losses at the gene ends were 0 bases for V and 5 bases for J; bases not matched to a gene: 9. This CDR3 region has 16 residues. Per germline, CDR1 SGHRS and CDR2 YFSETQ. CDR3 loop: CASSLAESGRSETQYF. The DNA for the CDR3 is TGCGCCAGCAGCTTGGCCGAAAGCGGGAGATCGGAGACCCAGTACTTC.

J is TRBJ2-5 and V is TRBV13; D is undetermined. Germline CDR1 PRHDT, CDR2 FYEKMQ (reference sequence). V lost 3 bases and J lost 5, with 13 bases in between. The CDR3 is 14 residues long. The CDR3 coding sequence is TGTGCCAGCAGCTTCCGGGTCCGGGCGGAGACCCAGTACTTC. Protein: CASSFRVRAETQYF.

The sample holds many counts of this clone. The gene calls are TRBV5-4 and TRBJ2-3, with D unclear. Looked up from germline, CDR1 is SGHNT and CDR2 is YYREEE (reference sequence). Trimming stripped 0 bases from V and 4 bases from J, with 9 bases between. The length of the CDR3 is 14 residues. The CDR3 region is CASSLDHIADTQYF. CDR3 DNA sequence: TGTGCCAGCAGCTTGGATCATATCGCAGATACGCAGTATTTT.

The chain links TRBV9 to TRBJ1-2, with TRBD1 as a possible D gene (5 bases). Trimming cost V 0 bases and J 2 bases, with 8 bases left between them. Germline CDR1 is SGDLS and CDR2 is YYNGEE. The CDR3 sequence is 14 residues long. As DNA, the CDR3 is TGTGCCAGCAGCGTAGGACAGCTCAACTATGGCTACACCTTC. Its translation: CASSVGQLNYGYTF.

This clone was found many times. V gene TRBV6-5 combines with J gene TRBJ1-5; no reliable D call. Germline V gene lookup returns CDR1 MNHEY and CDR2 SVGAGI. This CDR3 contains 13 residues. V was shortened by 5 bases and J by 5 bases, with 10 bases between the two germline ends. This chain's CDR3 is CASSLSNHQPQHF. The CDR3 nucleotides read TGTGCCAGCAGTCTATCGAACCATCAGCCCCAGCATTTT.

The J gene is TRBJ2-1, the V gene TRBV11-1; 12 positions agree with TRBD2. Germline values: CDR1 SGHAT, CDR2 FQDESV (reference sequence). Trimming took 5 bases from V and 15 from J; bases not matched to a gene: 8. The CDR3 contains 13 residues. CDR3 bases: TGTGCCAGCAGCGCCCTAACTAGCGGGGGGCCGTTCTTC. Translated, it gives CASSALTSGGPFF.

This chain connects TRBV19 to TRBJ1-2, with 8 nucleotides matching TRBD1. The germline V gene encodes CDR1 LNHDA and CDR2 SQIVND (reference sequence). Trimming removed 5 bases from V and 4 bases from J; junction bases left unmatched: 6. CDR3 length equals 14 residues. DNA of the CDR3: TGTGCCAGTAGTTCCAGACAGGGGAGCTATGGCTACACCTTC. Its protein product is CASSSRQGSYGYTF.

The chain carries TRBV10-3 and TRBJ2-1, with 8 nucleotides matching TRBD2. Germline CDR1 reads ENHRY; CDR2 reads SYGVKD. Unmatched junction bases numbered 7, after V lost 0 bases and J lost 3 bases. The CDR3 totals 17 residues. CDR3 in amino acids: CAISESRPGTSYNEQFF. The CDR3 nucleotides read TGTGCCATCAGTGAGTCGCGTCCCGGGACTAGCTACAATGAGCAGTTCTTC.

This clone was seen more than once but under ten times. The chain employs TRBV18 and TRBJ2-1; TRBD2 matches 10 bases. With V trimmed by 2 bases and J by 10 bases, 11 bases remained unmatched. This CDR3 comprises 16 residues. CDR1 KGHSH and CDR2 LQKENI come from the germline V gene. CDR3 loop: CASSPVSSGSSGEQFF. As DNA, the CDR3 is TGTGCCAGCTCACCAGTATCTAGCGGGAGCTCAGGGGAGCAGTTCTTC. The full variable domain, its missing parts supplied by reference TRBV18 and TRBJ2-1, is NAGVMQNPRHLVRRRGQEARLRCSPMKGHSHVYWYRQLPEEGLKFMVYLQKENIIDESGMPKERFSAEFPKEGPSILRIQQVVRGDSAAYFCASSPVSSGSSGEQFFGPGTRLTVL.

The J gene is TRBJ2-1, the V gene TRBV7-9, with 13 bases matching TRBD2. CDR1 and CDR2 (germline): SEHNR, FQNEAQ (reference sequence). Unmatched junction bases numbered 17, after V lost 10 bases and J lost 5 bases. This CDR3 has 18 residues. The CDR3 region is CANFNRGAGTSGNNEQFF. The DNA for the CDR3 is TGTGCCAACTTTAATAGGGGAGCCGGGACTAGCGGGAACAATGAGCAGTTCTTC.

The genes are TRBV7-2 and TRBJ2-3; the D gene could be TRBD1 or TRBD2 (5 bases each). Trimming took off 6 bases at V and 0 bases at J, with 16 bases between the two ends. Germline CDR1 and CDR2: SGHTA and FQGNSA. The length of the CDR3 is 16 residues. For the CDR3, the DNA is TGTGCCAGCAGTCTAGGGGCTAGCCCTAGCACAGATACGCAGTATTTT. Protein: CASSLGASPSTDTQYF.

V gene TRBV2 combines with J gene TRBJ1-1; D gene ambiguous. Between the trimmed V and J ends, which lost 5 bases and 2 bases, there was a span of 12 bases. The CDR3 sequence is 14 residues long. Germline CDR1 and CDR2: SNHLY and FYNNEI. The CDR3 bases are TGTGCCAGCAGTACGGAGTTAAGAAACACTGAAGCTTTCTTT. Protein sequence: CASSTELRNTEAFF.

V is TRBV28 and J is TRBJ2-1; D is unclear. V lost 3 bases and J lost 10, with 10 bases in between. The CDR3 spans 12 residues. Germline CDR1 MDHEN, CDR2 SYDVKM. CDR3 DNA sequence: TGTGCCAGCAGTTTTGAGCCCGGGGAGCAGTTCTTC. Protein sequence: CASSFEPGEQFF.